This TCR beta chain originates from a study of blood T cell repertoires in COVID-19. For the study at large: Samples came from the United States, Italy and Spain, spanning acute and convalescent COVID-19. T cells, B-cell-depleted T cells, or PBMCs supplied cDNA or gDNA.

V was shortened by 6 bases and J by 6 bases, with 17 bases between the two germline ends. CDR3 size: 14 residues. Germline V gene data show CDR1 as MNHEY and CDR2 as SVGEGT. Assay: immunoSEQ multiplex PCR; the TCRdb copy retains only in-frame clones and omits some. Of around 170,000 clones in the sample, about four fifths were seen once. Individuals drawn from 20 to 30 US areas were about 18 to 100 years old. In Cohort 3, a recovered donor had either two negative PCRs, clearance, or symptom resolution. This chain joins TRBV6-2 or TRBV6-3 and TRBJ1-1, with D uncertain. Sequencing was carried out using PBMCs or T cells enriched from blood (not recorded which). This TCR derives from a man in his forties or fifties who had recovered from COVID-19. Written as DNA, the CDR3 is TGTGCCAGCAGCTGGACGGCTTGGGAGGCTGAAGCTTTCTTT. Protein product: CASSWTAWEAEAFF.